This T cell receptor (beta chain) was documented in a study of OX40 agonist ivuxolimab in advanced cancers. Whole-study findings and limits: Blood T cells, both CD4+ and CD8+, expanded clonally by week 6 at 0.1 to 3.0 mg/kg.

Only in-frame clones appear in the TCRdb table, and some are missing; sequencing was by immunoSEQ multiplex PCR. The sample lists about 26,000 clones, 65% to 80% occurring once. Concerning this clone itself: Its antigen remains unidentified.

V shed 5 bases and J 1 base; nucleotides not matched to a gene: 2. The CDR3 is 14 amino acids. CDR1 KGHSH and CDR2 LQKENI come from the germline V gene. This sequence joins TRBV18 and TRBJ1-1, with TRBD1 matching over 9 bases. Sequenced here: CD4+ or CD8+ T cells sorted from blood, sampled in a trial of the OX40 agonist ivuxolimab. The TCR comes from an adult with an advanced solid tumor such as melanoma, head and neck, liver or kidney cancer. CDR3 protein: CASSVDRGNTEAFF. CDR3 in DNA: TGTGCCAGCTCAGTGGACAGGGGGAACACTGAAGCTTTCTTT.